The present entry profiles one T cell receptor beta chain with its context. The data were taken from a study of T cell responses to AZD1222 COVID-19 vaccine. J was trimmed by 3 bases and V by 3 bases; bases with no gene match: 1. The CDR3 sequence is 13 residues long. CDR1 and CDR2 from the germline V gene are SNHLY and FYNNEI. Clones were read by immunoSEQ multiplex PCR, and TCRdb kept only the in-frame ones, dropping some. Altogether over 110,000 clones are present, roughly 90% being singletons, with the ten largest covering about 3%. The gene calls are TRBV2 and TRBJ1-2; 7 nucleotides line up with TRBD1. The TCR sequence derives from an adult in good health. The sequenced sample was peripheral blood, obtained on day 0 of AZD1222 vaccination. The CDR3 is CASSDDRDYGYTF. The DNA of the CDR3 is TGTGCCAGCAGTGATGACAGGGACTATGGCTACACCTTC.